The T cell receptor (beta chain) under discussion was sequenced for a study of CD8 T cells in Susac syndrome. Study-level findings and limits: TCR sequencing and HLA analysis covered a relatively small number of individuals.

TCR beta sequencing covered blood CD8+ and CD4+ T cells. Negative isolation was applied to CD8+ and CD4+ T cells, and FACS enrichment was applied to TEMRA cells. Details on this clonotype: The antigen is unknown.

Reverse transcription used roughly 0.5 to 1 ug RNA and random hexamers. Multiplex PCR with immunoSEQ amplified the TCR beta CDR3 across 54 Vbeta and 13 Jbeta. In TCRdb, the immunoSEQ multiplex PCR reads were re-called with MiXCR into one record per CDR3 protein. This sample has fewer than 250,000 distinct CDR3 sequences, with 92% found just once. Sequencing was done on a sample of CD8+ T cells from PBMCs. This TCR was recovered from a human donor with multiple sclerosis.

Here the CDR3 reads CAIRDSSWGEQYF. The CDR3 DNA follows: TGTGCCATCCGGGACTCCTCTTGGGGCGAGCAGTACTTC. This sequence joins TRBV6-5 and TRBJ2-7, with D possibly TRBD2 on 6 matching bases. The V end was cut by 10 bases, the J end by 6 bases, with 19 bases between. Germline CDR1 MNHEY, CDR2 SVGAGI. The CDR3 consists of 13 residues.